This entry concerns a single TCR beta chain. Generated by immunoSEQ multiplex PCR, the TCRdb table keeps only in-frame clones and is missing some. Of roughly 87,000 clones in the sample, approximately 85% were seen once. These data originate in a study of blood T cell repertoires in COVID-19. Whole-study context: PBMCs, B-cell-depleted T cells, or T cells were the source of the cDNA or gDNA that made up the material.

CDR3 size: 15 residues. Losses at the gene ends were 7 bases for V and 6 bases for J; bases not matched to a gene: 9. Germline CDR1 reads LNHDA; CDR2 reads SQIVND (reference sequence). The V and J genes are TRBV19 and TRBJ2-2, with TRBD2 matching 9 bases. The sample was peripheral blood. The sequence was obtained from a human donor in a cohort sampled during active COVID-19. The DNA of the CDR3 is TGTGCCAGTACCTCCTTAGCGGGAGCGGCCGGGGAGCTGTTTTTT. It codes for CASTSLAGAAGELFF.